This TCR beta chain is from a study of vaccination and CD4 T cells after COVID-19. Overall study: Each enrolled participant received a two-dose regimen of either BNT162b2 or mRNA-1273 vaccine.

CDR1 is MNHNS, CDR2 SASEGT, per germline. This CDR3 is built from 14 residues. The V and J ends lost 8 bases and 1 base respectively, with 14 bases between them. CD4+ T cells that had been cultured provided DNA sequenced with the Oncomine TCR Beta short-read assay. TCRdb reprocessed the PCR reads with MiXCR, giving one entry per CDR3 protein. Of 20,000 to 25,000 distinct CDR3 sequences in the sample, roughly 46% were seen once. Sample time point: late sampling 161 to 241 days after vaccination in a few convalescent patients. Documented treatment: roughly 10-day PBMC culture with coronavirus spike peptide pools or control peptides (ViraFEST assay). There are a few counts of this clonotype. Its antigen remains unidentified.

The rearrangement joins TRBV6-1 to TRBJ2-5; D uncertain. Sequenced material: CD4+ T cells from blood, cultured in vitro, taken about 7 months after SARS-CoV-2 vaccination. This sequence was found in a human donor who had recovered from COVID-19. The DNA of the CDR3 is TGTGCCAGCGGTGCAGTGGGGTTCCAAGAGACCCAGTACTTC. Its protein product is CASGAVGFQETQYF.